This T cell receptor beta chain comes out of a study of blood T cells in healthy people across ages. Germline CDR1 reads SGHTA; CDR2 reads FQGNSA. The CDR3 loop spans 17 amino acids. Of note for this clonotype: At one of its ends the junction is not consistent with the germline gene, which may arise from a read error.

PCR was performed a second time for roughly 6 to 12 cycles using a sample-barcoded 5' primer and a J-beta primer mix. From the 5' RACE reads, TCRdb called clonotypes with MiXCR, one entry per CDR3 protein. Here the sample spans approximately 780,000 distinct CDR3 sequences, 20% to 30% being singletons. These records were also assigned to another study, of T cells of mothers and their children. From that study: Samples came from a few healthy Caucasian mothers and their six children.

This chain links TRBV7-2 with TRBJ2-5; either TRBD1 or TRBD2 may supply D (5 bases each). This clonotype originated in a boy younger than 18 in good health. The sequencing sample was made of blood. This CDR3 is CASSLRMGTPGEEAQYF. In DNA, the CDR3 is TGTGCCAGCAGCTTACGGATGGGGACCCCCGGTGAAGAGGCCCAGTACTTC.